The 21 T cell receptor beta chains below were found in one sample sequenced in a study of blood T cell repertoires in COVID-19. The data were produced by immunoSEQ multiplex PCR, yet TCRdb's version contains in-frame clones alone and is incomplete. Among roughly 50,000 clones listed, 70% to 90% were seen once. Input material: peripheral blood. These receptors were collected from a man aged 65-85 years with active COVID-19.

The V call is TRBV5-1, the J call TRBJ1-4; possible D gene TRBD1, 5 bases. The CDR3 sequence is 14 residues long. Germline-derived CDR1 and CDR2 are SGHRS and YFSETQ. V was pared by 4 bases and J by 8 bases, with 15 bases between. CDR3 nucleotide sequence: TGCGCCAGCAGCGGTAGGGGCGGTGGCGAAAAACTGTTTTTT. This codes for CASSGRGGGEKLFF. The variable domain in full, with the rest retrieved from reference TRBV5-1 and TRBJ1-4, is KAGVTQTPRYLIKTRGQQVTLSCSPISGHRSVSWYQQTPGQGLQFLFEYFSETQRNKGNFPGRFSGRQFSNSRSEMNVSTLELGDSALYLCASSGRGGGEKLFFGSGTQLSVL.

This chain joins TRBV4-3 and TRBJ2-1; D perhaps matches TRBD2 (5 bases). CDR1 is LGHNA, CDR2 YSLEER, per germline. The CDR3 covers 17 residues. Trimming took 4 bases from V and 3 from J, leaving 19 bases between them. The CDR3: CASSRRPASPGYNEQFF. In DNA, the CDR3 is TGCGCCAGCAGCCGCCGTCCGGCTAGCCCGGGCTACAATGAGCAGTTCTTC.

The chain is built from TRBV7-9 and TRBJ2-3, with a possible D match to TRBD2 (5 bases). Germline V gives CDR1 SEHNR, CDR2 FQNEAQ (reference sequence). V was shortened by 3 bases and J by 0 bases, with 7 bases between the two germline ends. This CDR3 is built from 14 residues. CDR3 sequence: CASSLPGSTDTQYF. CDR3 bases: TGTGCCAGCAGCTTGCCGGGGAGCACAGATACGCAGTATTTT. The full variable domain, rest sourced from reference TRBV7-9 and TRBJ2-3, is DTGVSQNPRHKITKRGQNVTFRCDPISEHNRLYWYRQTLGQGPEFLTYFQNEAQLEKSRLLSDRFSAERPKGSFSTLEIQRTEQGDSAMYLCASSLPGSTDTQYFGPGTRLTVL.

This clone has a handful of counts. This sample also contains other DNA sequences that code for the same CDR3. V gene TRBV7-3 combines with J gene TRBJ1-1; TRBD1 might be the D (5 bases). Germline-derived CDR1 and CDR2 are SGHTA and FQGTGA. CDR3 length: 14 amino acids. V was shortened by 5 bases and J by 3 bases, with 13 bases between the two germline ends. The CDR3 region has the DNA TGTGCCAGCAGCCCAGCCGGAGGGGACACTGAAGCTTTCTTT. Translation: CASSPAGGDTEAFF.

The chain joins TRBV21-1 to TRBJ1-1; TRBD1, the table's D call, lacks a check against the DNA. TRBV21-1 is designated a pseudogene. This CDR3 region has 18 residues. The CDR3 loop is CASSKFEGHSPFNTEAFF. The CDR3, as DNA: TGTGCCAGCAGCAAATTCGAGGGACATTCACCCTTTAACACTGAAGCTTTCTTT.

CDR3 DNA sequence: TGTGCCAGCAGGACTAGCGAGACGCAGTATTTT. It is translated as CASRTSETQYF. V is TRBV25-1 and J is TRBJ2-3, with 8 positions matching TRBD2. The junction had 2 bases not matched to a gene; V was cut back by 6 bases and J by 9 bases. CDR3 length: 11 residues. Germline CDR1 reads MGHDK; CDR2 reads SYGVNS.

Written as DNA, the CDR3 is TGTGCCAGCAGCGCCCGCGGGGGCTCCACAGATACGCAGTATTTT. As protein: CASSARGGSTDTQYF. The V call is TRBV9, the J call TRBJ2-3; a possible D gene is TRBD2 (7 bases). The CDR3 contains 15 residues. Trimming stripped 3 bases from V and 2 bases from J, with 13 bases between. The germline V gene encodes CDR1 SGDLS and CDR2 YYNGEE.

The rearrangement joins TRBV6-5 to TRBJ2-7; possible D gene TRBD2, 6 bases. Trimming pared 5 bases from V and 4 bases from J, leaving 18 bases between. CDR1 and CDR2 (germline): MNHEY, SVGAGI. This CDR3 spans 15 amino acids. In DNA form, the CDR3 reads TGTGCCAGCAGTATTAGACACGGGGGAGAATACGAGCAGTACTTC. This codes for CASSIRHGGEYEQYF.

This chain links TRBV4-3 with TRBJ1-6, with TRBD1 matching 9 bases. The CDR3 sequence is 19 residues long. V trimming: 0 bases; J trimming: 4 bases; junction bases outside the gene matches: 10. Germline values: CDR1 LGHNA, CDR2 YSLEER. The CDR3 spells CASSQDPRDRVGYNSPLHF. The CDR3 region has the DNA TGCGCCAGCAGCCAAGATCCGAGGGACAGGGTGGGATATAATTCACCCCTCCACTTT.

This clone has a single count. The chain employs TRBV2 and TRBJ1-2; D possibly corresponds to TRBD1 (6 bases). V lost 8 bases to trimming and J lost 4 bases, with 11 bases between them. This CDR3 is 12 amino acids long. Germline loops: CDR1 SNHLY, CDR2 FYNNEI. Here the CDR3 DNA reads TGTGCCAGCTCTGGACAGTTCTATGGCTACACCTTC. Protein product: CASSGQFYGYTF.

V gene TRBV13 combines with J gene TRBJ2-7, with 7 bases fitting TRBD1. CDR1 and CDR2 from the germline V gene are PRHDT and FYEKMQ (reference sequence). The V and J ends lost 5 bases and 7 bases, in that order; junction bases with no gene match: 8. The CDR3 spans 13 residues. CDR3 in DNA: TGTGCCAGCAGCCCGGGACAGACTATTGAGCAGTACTTC. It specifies CASSPGQTIEQYF.

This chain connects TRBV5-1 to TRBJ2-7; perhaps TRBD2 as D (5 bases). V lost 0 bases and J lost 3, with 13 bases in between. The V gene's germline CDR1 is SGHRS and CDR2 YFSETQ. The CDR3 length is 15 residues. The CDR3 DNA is TGCGCCAGCAGCTTGGTCGCGGGTGTGGGCTACGAGCAGTACTTC. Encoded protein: CASSLVAGVGYEQYF.

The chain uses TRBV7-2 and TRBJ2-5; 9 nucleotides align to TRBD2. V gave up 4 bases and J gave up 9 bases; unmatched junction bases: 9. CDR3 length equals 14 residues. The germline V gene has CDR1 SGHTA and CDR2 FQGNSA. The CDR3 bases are TGTGCCAGCAGCTCGGGACTAGCCCAGGGGGCCCAGTACTTC. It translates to CASSSGLAQGAQYF.

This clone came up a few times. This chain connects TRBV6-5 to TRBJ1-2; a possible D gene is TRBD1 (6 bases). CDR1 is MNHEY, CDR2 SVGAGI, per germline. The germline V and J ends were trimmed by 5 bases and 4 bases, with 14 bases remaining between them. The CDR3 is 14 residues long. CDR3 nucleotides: TGTGCCAGCAGTCGAACAGGGATCGGCTATGGCTACACCTTC. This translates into CASSRTGIGYGYTF.

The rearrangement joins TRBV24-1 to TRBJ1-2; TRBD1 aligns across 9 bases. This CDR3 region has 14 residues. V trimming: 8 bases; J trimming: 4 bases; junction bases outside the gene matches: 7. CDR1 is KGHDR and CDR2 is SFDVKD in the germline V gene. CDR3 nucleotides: TGTGCCACCAATGACAGGGGGGTCGGCTATGGCTACACCTTC. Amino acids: CATNDRGVGYGYTF.

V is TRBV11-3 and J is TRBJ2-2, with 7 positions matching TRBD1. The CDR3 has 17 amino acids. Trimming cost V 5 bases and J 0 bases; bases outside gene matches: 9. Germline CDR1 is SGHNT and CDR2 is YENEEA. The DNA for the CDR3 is TGTGCCAGCAGCCCCAACAAAGGACAGGCGAACACCGGGGAGCTGTTTTTT. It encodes CASSPNKGQANTGELFF.

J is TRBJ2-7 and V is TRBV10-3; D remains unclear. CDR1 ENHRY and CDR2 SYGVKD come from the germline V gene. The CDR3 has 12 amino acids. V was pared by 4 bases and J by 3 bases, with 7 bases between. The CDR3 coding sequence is TGTGCCATCAGTGTTAACGGCTACGAGCAGTACTTC. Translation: CAISVNGYEQYF.

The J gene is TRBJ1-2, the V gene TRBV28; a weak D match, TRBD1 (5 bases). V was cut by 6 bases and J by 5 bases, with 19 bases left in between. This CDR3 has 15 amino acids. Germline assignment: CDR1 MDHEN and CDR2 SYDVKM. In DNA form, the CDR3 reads TGTGCCAGCAGCTCCCAGGGCCAAGGATGGTATGGCTACACCTTC. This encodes CASSSQGQGWYGYTF.

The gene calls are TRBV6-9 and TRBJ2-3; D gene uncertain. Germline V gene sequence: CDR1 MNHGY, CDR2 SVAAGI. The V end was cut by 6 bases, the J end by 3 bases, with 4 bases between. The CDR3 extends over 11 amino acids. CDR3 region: CASSQTDTQYF. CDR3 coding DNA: TGTGCCAGCAGCCAGACAGATACGCAGTATTTT.

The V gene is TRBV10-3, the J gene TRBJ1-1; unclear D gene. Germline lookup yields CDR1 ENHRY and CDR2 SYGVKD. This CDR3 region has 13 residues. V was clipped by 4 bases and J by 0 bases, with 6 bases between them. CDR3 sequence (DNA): TGTGCCATCAGTGCCCAGGTGAACACTGAAGCTTTCTTT. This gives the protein CAISAQVNTEAFF.

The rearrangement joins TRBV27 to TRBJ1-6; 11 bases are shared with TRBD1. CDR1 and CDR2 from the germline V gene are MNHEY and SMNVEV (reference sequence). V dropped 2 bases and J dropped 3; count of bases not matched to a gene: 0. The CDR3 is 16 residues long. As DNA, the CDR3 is TGTGCCAGCAGTTTAGGGACAGGGGGCTATAATTCACCCCTCCACTTT. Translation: CASSLGTGGYNSPLHF.